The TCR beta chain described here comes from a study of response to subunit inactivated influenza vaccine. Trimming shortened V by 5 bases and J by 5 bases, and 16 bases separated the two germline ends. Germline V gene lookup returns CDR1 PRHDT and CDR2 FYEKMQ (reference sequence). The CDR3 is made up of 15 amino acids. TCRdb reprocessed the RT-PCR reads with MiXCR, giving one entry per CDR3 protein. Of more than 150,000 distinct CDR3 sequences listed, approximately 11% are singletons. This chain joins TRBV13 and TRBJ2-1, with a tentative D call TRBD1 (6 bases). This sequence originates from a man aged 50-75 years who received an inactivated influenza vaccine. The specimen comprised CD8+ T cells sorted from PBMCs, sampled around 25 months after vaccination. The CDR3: CASSDRDEGDNEQFF. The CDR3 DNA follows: TGTGCCAGCAGCGACCGGGACGAGGGGGACAATGAGCAGTTCTTC.